Below, 17 T cell receptor beta chains from the same sample are listed, as sequenced in a study of blood T cell repertoires in COVID-19. Sequenced by immunoSEQ multiplex PCR; TCRdb stores in-frame clones only, minus some. The table lists 180,000 or so clones, approximately 92% of them singletons, with approximately 2.3% in the top ten. The specimen was PBMCs or T cells enriched from blood (not recorded which). All receptors derive from a woman aged 40-49 years with acute COVID-19.

The J gene is TRBJ2-7, the V gene TRBV4-2; maybe TRBD2 (5 bases). V dropped 1 base and J dropped 2 bases, with 15 bases sitting between them. This CDR3 contains 16 residues. Germline V lookup: CDR1 LGHNA, CDR2 YNFKEQ. In DNA form, the CDR3 reads TGTGCCAGCAGCCAAGTTAGCGCCACGACCCCCTACGAGCAGTACTTC. It encodes CASSQVSATTPYEQYF.

The chain has TRBV7-2 and TRBJ2-7; 7 positions match TRBD1. Trimming at V came to 7 bases and at J to 2 bases, leaving 11 bases not matched to a gene. The CDR3 sequence is 15 residues long. Germline values: CDR1 SGHTA, CDR2 FQGNSA. CDR3 amino acids: CASKSRQGPTYEQYF. The CDR3 DNA reads as TGTGCCAGCAAATCAAGACAGGGACCTACCTACGAGCAGTACTTC. The complete variable domain, with remaining parts taken from reference TRBV7-2 and TRBJ2-7, reads GAGVSQSPSNKVTEKGKDVELRCDPISGHTALYWYRQSLGQGLEFLIYFQGNSAPDKSGLPSDRFSAERTGGSVSTLTIQRTQQEDSAVYLCASKSRQGPTYEQYFGPGTRLTVT.

The chain employs TRBV5-6 and TRBJ2-7; 7 positions match TRBD1. This CDR3 has 14 amino acids. The trim removed 4 bases at V and 8 bases at J, leaving 12 bases unmatched. Germline loops: CDR1 SGHDT, CDR2 YYEEEE. CDR3 amino acids: CASSPGHRGRQQYF. CDR3 bases: TGTGCCAGCAGCCCCGGACATAGGGGGCGGCAGCAGTACTTC.

The chain recombines TRBV10-1 with TRBJ2-1, with 7 bases matching TRBD2. The length of the CDR3 is 14 residues. After removal of 6 bases from V and 1 base from J, the junction contained 3 bases not matched to a gene. Per germline, CDR1 WNHNN and CDR2 SYGVQD (reference sequence). This CDR3 reads CASSSSGSYNEQFF. The CDR3 nucleotides read TGCGCCAGCAGCTCTAGCGGTTCCTACAATGAGCAGTTCTTC.

V gene TRBV19 combines with J gene TRBJ1-5, with TRBD1 matching over 7 bases. V shed 5 bases and J 0 bases; nucleotides not matched to a gene: 10. Germline V gene lookup returns CDR1 LNHDA and CDR2 SQIVND (reference sequence). The CDR3 runs 17 residues. CDR3 region: CASSPQGGAYSNQPQHF. The CDR3 DNA is TGTGCCAGTAGTCCCCAGGGGGGAGCCTATAGCAATCAGCCCCAGCATTTT. Based on the CDR3 plus reference TRBV19 and TRBJ1-5, the full variable domain is DGGITQSPKYLFRKEGQNVTLSCEQNLNHDAMYWYRQDPGQGLRLIYYSQIVNDFQKGDIAEGYSVSREKKESFPLTVTSAQKNPTAFYLCASSPQGGAYSNQPQHFGDGTRLSIL.

The rearrangement links TRBV6-2 or TRBV6-3 to TRBJ2-5, with TRBD1 matching over 7 bases. CDR1 MNHEY and CDR2 SVGEGT come from the germline V gene. Trimming cost V 5 bases and J 5 bases; bases outside gene matches: 14. CDR3 size: 16 residues. The CDR3 region has the DNA TGTGCCAGCAGTAAACGACAACAGGGGTCCGGTGAGACCCAGTACTTC. Protein sequence: CASSKRQQGSGETQYF.

This clone was observed a few times. This rearrangement joins TRBV6-5 to TRBJ2-1; perhaps TRBD1 as D (6 bases). Germline assignment: CDR1 MNHEY and CDR2 SVGAGI. The V gene lost 6 bases and the J gene lost 8 bases, with 17 bases spanning the gap. The CDR3 spans 14 residues. The CDR3 bases are TGTGCCAGCAGCCTTGAACAGGGTCGGCATGAGCAGTTCTTC. This encodes CASSLEQGRHEQFF.

The chain has TRBV5-5 and TRBJ2-7, with D possibly being TRBD1 (6 bases). CDR3 length: 16 residues. CDR1 is SGHKS, CDR2 YYEKEE, per germline (reference sequence). V lost 0 bases to trimming and J lost 4 bases, with 17 bases between them. The CDR3 bases are TGTGCCAGCAGCTTGGCAGGGGCTGCCCGGGAATACGAGCAGTACTTC. Residues: CASSLAGAAREYEQYF.

This clone was counted only a few times. This rearrangement joins TRBV18 to TRBJ2-7, with D tentatively TRBD1 (6 bases). V was pared by 2 bases and J by 2 bases, with 10 bases between. Germline lookup yields CDR1 KGHSH and CDR2 LQKENI. The length of the CDR3 is 14 residues. The CDR3 DNA reads as TGTGCCAGCTCACCAATTCAGGGGCCCTACGAGCAGTACTTC. Amino acid sequence: CASSPIQGPYEQYF. The full variable domain, completed using reference TRBV18 and TRBJ2-7, is NAGVMQNPRHLVRRRGQEARLRCSPMKGHSHVYWYRQLPEEGLKFMVYLQKENIIDESGMPKERFSAEFPKEGPSILRIQQVVRGDSAAYFCASSPIQGPYEQYFGPGTRLTVT.

The genes are TRBV20-1 and TRBJ2-3, with D possibly TRBD2 on 5 matching bases. Trimming cost V 3 bases and J 0 bases, with 16 bases left between them. Germline CDR1 DFQATT, CDR2 SNEGSKA (reference sequence). The CDR3 length is 16 residues. CDR3 residues: CSASLRDQTSTDTQYF. The DNA of the CDR3 is TGCAGTGCTAGTCTACGGGATCAGACTAGCACAGATACGCAGTATTTT.

The DNA for the CDR3 is TGTGCCAGCAGTGTAAACAGGGAGAATTCACCCCTCCACTTT. Translating gives CASSVNRENSPLHF. This rearrangement joins TRBV2 to TRBJ1-6; perhaps TRBD1 as D (6 bases). The CDR3 consists of 14 residues. The germline CDR1 and CDR2 sequences are SNHLY and FYNNEI. With 4 bases removed from V and 7 bases from J, the gap between germline ends came to 11 bases.

The chain has TRBV4-1 and TRBJ2-7; D is perhaps TRBD2 (5 bases). The CDR3 has 15 amino acids. CDR1 is MGHRA and CDR2 is YSYEKL in the germline V gene. With 0 bases removed from V and 1 base from J, the gap between germline ends came to 10 bases. The CDR3 spells CASSQDPRRSYEQYF. The CDR3 DNA is TGCGCCAGCAGCCAAGATCCGCGGAGGTCCTACGAGCAGTACTTC.

The genes are TRBV27 and TRBJ1-5; D perhaps matches TRBD1 (5 bases). CDR3 length: 15 residues. Germline lookup yields CDR1 MNHEY and CDR2 SMNVEV (reference sequence). V lost 0 bases and J 7 bases, leaving 13 bases between the germline ends. The CDR3 sequence: CASSLSAGGSQPQHF. CDR3 DNA: TGTGCCAGCAGTTTATCGGCCGGGGGAAGCCAGCCCCAGCATTTT.

The rearrangement uses TRBV6-5 and TRBJ2-7; 8 bases map to TRBD2. After removal of 2 bases from V and 6 bases from J, the junction contained 12 bases not matched to a gene. Germline V gives CDR1 MNHEY, CDR2 SVGAGI. The CDR3 length is 16 residues. The CDR3 DNA sequence: TGTGCCAGCAGTTACGGTGGGGGACTCGCGGGGGGCGAGCAGTACTTC. Residues: CASSYGGGLAGGEQYF.

This clone was counted a few times. V and J are TRBV28 and TRBJ2-7; 7 bases fit TRBD1. V lost 6 bases and J lost 2; bases outside the gene matches: 10. Germline assignment: CDR1 MDHEN and CDR2 SYDVKM. The CDR3 spans 15 residues. The CDR3 DNA reads TGTGCCAGCAGCGTACCGGGACAGAAGCCCTACGAGCAGTACTTC. It specifies CASSVPGQKPYEQYF.

The chain links TRBV6-5 to TRBJ2-6, with D unclear. CDR1 is MNHEY, CDR2 SVGAGI, per germline. The length of the CDR3 is 15 residues. V lost 6 bases, J lost 4 bases, and 13 bases lay in between. The CDR3 loop reads CASSPDRSGANVLTF. Written as DNA, the CDR3 is TGTGCCAGCAGCCCCGATCGGTCCGGGGCCAACGTCCTGACTTTC.

The J gene is TRBJ1-2, the V gene TRBV19; possible D gene TRBD1, 6 bases. The V and J ends lost 10 bases and 4 bases respectively, with 13 bases between them. The CDR3 sequence is 12 residues long. The germline gives CDR1 LNHDA, CDR2 SQIVND (reference sequence). CDR3 in DNA: TGTGCCACCCAGAGGGGGTTCTATGGCTACACCTTC. It codes for CATQRGFYGYTF. Complete variable domain (other parts from reference TRBV19 and TRBJ1-2): DGGITQSPKYLFRKEGQNVTLSCEQNLNHDAMYWYRQDPGQGLRLIYYSQIVNDFQKGDIAEGYSVSREKKESFPLTVTSAQKNPTAFYLCATQRGFYGYTFGSGTRLTVV.